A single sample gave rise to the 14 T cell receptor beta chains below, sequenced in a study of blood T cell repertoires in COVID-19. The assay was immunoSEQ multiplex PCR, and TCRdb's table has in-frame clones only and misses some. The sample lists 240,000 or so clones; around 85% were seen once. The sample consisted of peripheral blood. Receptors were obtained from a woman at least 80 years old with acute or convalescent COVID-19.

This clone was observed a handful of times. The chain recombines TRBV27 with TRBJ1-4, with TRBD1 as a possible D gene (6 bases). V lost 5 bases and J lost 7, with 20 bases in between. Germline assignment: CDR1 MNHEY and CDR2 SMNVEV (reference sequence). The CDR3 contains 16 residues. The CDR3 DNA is TGTGCCAGCAGTCCAATGACAGGCCCATCGAGTGAAAAACTGTTTTTT. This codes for CASSPMTGPSSEKLFF.

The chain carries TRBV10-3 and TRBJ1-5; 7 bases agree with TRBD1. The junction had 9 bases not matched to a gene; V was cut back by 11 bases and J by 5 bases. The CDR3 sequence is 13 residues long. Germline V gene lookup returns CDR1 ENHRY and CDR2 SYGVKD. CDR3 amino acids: CAAHRDRDQPQHF. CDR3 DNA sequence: TGTGCCGCGCACCGGGACAGAGATCAGCCCCAGCATTTT.

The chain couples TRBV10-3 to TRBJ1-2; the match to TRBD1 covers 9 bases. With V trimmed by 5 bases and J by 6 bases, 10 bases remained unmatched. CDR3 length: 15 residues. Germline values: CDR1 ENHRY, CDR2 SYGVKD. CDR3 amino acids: CAISRDRVGDNGYTF. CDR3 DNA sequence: TGTGCCATCAGTAGGGACAGGGTGGGGGACAATGGCTACACCTTC.

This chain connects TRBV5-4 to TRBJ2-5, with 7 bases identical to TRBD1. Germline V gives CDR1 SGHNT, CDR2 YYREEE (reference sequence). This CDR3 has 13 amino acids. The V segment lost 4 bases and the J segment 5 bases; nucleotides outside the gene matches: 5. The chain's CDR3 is CASSVQGLETQYF. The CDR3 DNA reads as TGTGCCAGCAGCGTACAGGGGTTGGAGACCCAGTACTTC. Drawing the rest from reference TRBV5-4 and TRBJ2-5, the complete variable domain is ETGVTQSPTHLIKTRGQQVTLRCSSQSGHNTVSWYQQALGQGPQFIFQYYREEENGRGNFPPRFSGLQFPNYSSELNVNALELDDSALYLCASSVQGLETQYFGPGTRLLVL.

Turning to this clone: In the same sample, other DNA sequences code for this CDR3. CDR3 nucleotide sequence: TGTGCCAGCAGCCCGAGGCAGGGGACCTATGGCTACACCTTC. It yields the protein CASSPRQGTYGYTF. The V and J genes are TRBV7-9 and TRBJ1-2; D may be TRBD1 (6 bases). The CDR3 totals 14 residues. CDR1 and CDR2 from the germline V gene are SEHNR and FQNEAQ (reference sequence). The ends were cut back, 5 bases at V and 4 bases at J, with 14 bases in the middle.

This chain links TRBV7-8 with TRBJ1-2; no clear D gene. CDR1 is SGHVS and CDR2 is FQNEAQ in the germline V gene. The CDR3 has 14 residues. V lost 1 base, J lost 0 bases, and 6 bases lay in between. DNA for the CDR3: TGTGCCAGCAGCTTAGTATCTCCTAACTATGGCTACACCTTC. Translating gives CASSLVSPNYGYTF.

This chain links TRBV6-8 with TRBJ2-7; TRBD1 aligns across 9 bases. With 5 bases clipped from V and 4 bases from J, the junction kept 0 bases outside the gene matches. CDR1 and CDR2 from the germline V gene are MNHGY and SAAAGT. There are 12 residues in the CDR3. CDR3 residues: CASSGQGYEQYF. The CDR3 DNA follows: TGTGCCAGCAGTGGACAGGGGTACGAGCAGTACTTC.

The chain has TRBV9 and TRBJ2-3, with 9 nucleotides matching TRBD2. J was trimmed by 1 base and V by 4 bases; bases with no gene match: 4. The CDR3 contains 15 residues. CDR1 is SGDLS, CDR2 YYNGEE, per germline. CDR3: CASSIPSGGTDTQYF. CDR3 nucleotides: TGTGCCAGCAGCATCCCTAGCGGGGGCACAGATACGCAGTATTTT. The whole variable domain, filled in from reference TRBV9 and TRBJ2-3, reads DSGVTQTPKHLITATGQRVTLRCSPRSGDLSVYWYQQSLDQGLQFLIQYYNGEERAKGNILERFSAQQFPDLHSELNLSSLELGDSALYFCASSIPSGGTDTQYFGPGTRLTVL.

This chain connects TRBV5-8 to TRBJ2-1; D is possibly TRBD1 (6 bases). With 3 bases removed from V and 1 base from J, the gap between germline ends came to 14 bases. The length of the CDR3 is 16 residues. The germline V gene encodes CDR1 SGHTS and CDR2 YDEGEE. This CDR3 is CASSSSGANSYNEQFF. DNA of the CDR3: TGTGCCAGCAGCTCCTCAGGGGCGAATTCCTACAATGAGCAGTTCTTC.

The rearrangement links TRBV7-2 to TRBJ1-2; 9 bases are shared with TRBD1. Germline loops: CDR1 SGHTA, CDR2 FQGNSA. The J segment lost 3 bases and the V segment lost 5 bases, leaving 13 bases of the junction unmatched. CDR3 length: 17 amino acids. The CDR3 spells CASSITPQGARHYGYTF. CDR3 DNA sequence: TGTGCCAGCAGCATAACCCCACAGGGGGCTAGACACTATGGCTACACCTTC.

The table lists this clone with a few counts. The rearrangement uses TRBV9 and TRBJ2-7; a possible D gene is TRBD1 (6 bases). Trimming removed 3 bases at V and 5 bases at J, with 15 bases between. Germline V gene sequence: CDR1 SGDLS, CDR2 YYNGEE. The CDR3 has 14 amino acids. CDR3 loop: CASSARDNGNEQYF. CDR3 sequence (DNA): TGTGCCAGCAGCGCCCGGGACAACGGAAACGAGCAGTACTTC.

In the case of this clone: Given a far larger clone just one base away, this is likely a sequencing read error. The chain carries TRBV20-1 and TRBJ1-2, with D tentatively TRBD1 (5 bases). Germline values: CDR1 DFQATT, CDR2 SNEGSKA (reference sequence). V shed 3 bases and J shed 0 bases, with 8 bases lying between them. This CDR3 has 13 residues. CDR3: CSASKTANYGYTF. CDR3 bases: TGCAGTGCTAGTAAGACAGCTAACTATGGCTACACCTTC.

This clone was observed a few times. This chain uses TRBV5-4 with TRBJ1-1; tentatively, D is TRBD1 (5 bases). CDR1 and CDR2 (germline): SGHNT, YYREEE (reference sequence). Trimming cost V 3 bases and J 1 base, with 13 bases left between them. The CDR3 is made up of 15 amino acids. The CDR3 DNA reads TGTGCCAGCAGCTCCGCGGGACGCGGGAACACTGAAGCTTTCTTT. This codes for CASSSAGRGNTEAFF.

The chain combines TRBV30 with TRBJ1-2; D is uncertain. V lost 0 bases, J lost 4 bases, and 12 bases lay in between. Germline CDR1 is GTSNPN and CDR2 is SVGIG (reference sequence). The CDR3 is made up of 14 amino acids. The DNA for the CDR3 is TGTGCCTGGAGTGTCGGAGGGAAAGTCTATGGCTACACCTTC. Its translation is CAWSVGGKVYGYTF.